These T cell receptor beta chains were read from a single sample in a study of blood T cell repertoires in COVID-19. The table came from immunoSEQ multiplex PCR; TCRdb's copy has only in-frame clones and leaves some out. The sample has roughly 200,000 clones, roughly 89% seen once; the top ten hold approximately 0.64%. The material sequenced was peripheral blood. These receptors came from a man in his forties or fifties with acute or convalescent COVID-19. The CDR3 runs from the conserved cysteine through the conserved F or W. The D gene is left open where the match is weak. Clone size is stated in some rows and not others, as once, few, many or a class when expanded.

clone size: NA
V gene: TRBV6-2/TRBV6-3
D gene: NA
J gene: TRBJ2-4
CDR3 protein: CASSNRTRVAQGKNIQYF
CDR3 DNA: TGTGCCAGCAGCAACCGGACGAGGGTGGCCCAGGGGAAAAACATTCAGTACTTC

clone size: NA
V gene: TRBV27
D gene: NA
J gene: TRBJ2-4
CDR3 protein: CASSSTGPNIQYF
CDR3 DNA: TGTGCCAGCAGCTCGACTGGCCCGAACATTCAGTACTTC

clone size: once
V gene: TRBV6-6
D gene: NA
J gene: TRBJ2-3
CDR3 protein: CASSYAGSTDTQYF
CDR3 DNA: TGTGCCAGCAGTTACGCGGGAAGCACAGATACGCAGTATTTT

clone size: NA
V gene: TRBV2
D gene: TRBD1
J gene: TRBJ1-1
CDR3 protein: CASSGDSEWEAFF
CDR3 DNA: TGTGCCAGCAGTGGGGACAGCGAATGGGAAGCTTTCTTT

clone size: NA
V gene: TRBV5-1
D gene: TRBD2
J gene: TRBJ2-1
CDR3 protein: CASSTVTSGRGDEQFF
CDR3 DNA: TGCGCCAGCAGCACGGTGACTAGCGGGAGAGGGGATGAGCAGTTCTTC

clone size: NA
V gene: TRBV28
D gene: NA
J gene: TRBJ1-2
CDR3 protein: CASTPLVGQLYGYTF
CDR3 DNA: TGTGCCAGCACCCCTCTGGTGGGCCAGCTCTATGGCTACACCTTC

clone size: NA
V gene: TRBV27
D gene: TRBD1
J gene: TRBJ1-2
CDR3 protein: CASSSRTGKGGYTF
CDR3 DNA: TGTGCCAGCAGTTCACGGACAGGGAAGGGTGGCTACACCTTC

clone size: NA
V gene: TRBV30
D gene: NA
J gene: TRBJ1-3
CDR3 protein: CAWSLGEVFTIYF
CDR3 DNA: TGTGCCTGGAGTTTGGGGGAGGTGTTCACCATATATTTT

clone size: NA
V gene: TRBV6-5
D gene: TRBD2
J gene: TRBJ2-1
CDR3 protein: CASSYQPSGYNEQFF
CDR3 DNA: TGTGCCAGCAGTTACCAGCCTAGCGGGTACAATGAGCAGTTCTTC

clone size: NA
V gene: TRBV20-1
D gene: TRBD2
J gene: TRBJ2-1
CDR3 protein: CSASTSGRAPYNEQFF
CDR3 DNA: TGCAGTGCTAGTACCAGCGGGAGGGCCCCTTACAATGAGCAGTTCTTC

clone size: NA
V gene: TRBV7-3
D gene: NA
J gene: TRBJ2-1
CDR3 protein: CASSRETSSDEQFF
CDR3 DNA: TGTGCCAGCAGCCGGGAGACTAGTTCAGATGAGCAGTTCTTC

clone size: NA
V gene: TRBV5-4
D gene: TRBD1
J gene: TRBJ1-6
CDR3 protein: CASSPTRTGSSPLHF
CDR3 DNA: TGTGCCAGCAGCCCAACGCGGACAGGGAGCTCACCCCTCCACTTT

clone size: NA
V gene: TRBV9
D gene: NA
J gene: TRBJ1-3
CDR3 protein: CASSVSGSGNTIYF
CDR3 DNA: TGTGCCAGCAGCGTATCGGGGTCTGGAAACACCATATATTTT

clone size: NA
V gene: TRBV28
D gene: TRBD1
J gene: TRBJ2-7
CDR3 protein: CASTLRTGGSGEQYF
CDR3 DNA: TGTGCCAGCACCCTGAGGACAGGGGGAAGTGGAGAGCAGTACTTC

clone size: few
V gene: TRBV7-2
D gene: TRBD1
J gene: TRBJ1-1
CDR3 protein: CASRTIQGVNTEAFF
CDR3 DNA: TGTGCCAGCAGGACAATACAGGGGGTGAACACTGAAGCTTTCTTT

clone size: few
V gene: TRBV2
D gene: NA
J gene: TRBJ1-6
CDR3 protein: CASSEMKPNSPLHF
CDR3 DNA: TGTGCCAGCAGTGAAATGAAGCCGAATTCACCCCTCCACTTT

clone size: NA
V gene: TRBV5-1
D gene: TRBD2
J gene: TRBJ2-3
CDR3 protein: CASSLAGGPSDTQYF
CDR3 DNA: TGCGCCAGCAGCCTAGCGGGGGGGCCATCAGATACGCAGTATTTT

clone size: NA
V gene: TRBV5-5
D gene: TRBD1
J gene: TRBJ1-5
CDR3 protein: CASSRGQGDSNQPQHF
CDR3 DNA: TGTGCCAGCAGCCGAGGGCAGGGGGATAGCAATCAGCCCCAGCATTTT

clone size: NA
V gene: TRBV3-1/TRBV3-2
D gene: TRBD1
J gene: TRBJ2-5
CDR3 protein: CASRPTGEETQYF
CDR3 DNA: TGTGCCAGCAGACCTACAGGGGAGGAGACCCAGTACTTC

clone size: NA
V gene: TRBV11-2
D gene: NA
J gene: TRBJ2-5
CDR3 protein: CASSPQAGEGETQYF
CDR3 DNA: TGTGCCAGCAGCCCCCAGGCAGGGGAGGGAGAGACCCAGTACTTC

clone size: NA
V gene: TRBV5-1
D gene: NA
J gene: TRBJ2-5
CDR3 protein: CASSRGTQGETQYF
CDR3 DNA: TGCGCCAGCAGCCGGGGGACGCAGGGTGAGACCCAGTACTTC

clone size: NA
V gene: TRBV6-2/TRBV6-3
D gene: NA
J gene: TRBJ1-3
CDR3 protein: CASSSLYRDTMDGNTIYF
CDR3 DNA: TGTGCCAGCAGTTCCTTATACCGGGACACAATGGACGGAAACACCATATATTTT

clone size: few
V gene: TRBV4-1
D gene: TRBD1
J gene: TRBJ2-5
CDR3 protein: CASSTSTGVRETQYF
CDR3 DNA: TGCGCCAGCAGCACATCAACAGGGGTTCGAGAGACCCAGTACTTC

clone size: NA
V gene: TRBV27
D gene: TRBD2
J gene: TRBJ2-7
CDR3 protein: CASSFQRDYEQYF
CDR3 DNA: TGTGCCAGCAGTTTCCAGCGGGACTACGAGCAGTACTTC

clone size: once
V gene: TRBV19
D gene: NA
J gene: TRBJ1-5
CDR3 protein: CASSIVSGSGQPQHF
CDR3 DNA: TGTGCCAGTAGTATAGTATCAGGGTCGGGTCAGCCCCAGCATTTT

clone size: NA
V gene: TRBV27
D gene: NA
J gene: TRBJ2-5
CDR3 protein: CASSPGDSRVETQYF
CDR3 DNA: TGTGCCAGCAGTCCGGGGGACAGTCGGGTGGAGACCCAGTACTTC

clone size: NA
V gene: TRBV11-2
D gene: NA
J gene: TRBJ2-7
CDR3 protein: CASSSRDTYEQYF
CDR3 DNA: TGTGCCAGCAGCTCCCGGGACACCTACGAGCAGTACTTC

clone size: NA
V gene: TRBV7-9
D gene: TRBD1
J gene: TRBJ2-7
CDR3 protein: CASSSALDRGYYEQYF
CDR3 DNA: TGTGCCAGCAGCTCGGCCCTTGACAGGGGATATTACGAGCAGTACTTC

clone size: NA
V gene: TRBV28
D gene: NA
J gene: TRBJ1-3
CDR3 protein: CASTAWGAGNTIYF
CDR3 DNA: TGTGCCAGCACTGCGTGGGGCGCGGGAAACACCATATATTTT